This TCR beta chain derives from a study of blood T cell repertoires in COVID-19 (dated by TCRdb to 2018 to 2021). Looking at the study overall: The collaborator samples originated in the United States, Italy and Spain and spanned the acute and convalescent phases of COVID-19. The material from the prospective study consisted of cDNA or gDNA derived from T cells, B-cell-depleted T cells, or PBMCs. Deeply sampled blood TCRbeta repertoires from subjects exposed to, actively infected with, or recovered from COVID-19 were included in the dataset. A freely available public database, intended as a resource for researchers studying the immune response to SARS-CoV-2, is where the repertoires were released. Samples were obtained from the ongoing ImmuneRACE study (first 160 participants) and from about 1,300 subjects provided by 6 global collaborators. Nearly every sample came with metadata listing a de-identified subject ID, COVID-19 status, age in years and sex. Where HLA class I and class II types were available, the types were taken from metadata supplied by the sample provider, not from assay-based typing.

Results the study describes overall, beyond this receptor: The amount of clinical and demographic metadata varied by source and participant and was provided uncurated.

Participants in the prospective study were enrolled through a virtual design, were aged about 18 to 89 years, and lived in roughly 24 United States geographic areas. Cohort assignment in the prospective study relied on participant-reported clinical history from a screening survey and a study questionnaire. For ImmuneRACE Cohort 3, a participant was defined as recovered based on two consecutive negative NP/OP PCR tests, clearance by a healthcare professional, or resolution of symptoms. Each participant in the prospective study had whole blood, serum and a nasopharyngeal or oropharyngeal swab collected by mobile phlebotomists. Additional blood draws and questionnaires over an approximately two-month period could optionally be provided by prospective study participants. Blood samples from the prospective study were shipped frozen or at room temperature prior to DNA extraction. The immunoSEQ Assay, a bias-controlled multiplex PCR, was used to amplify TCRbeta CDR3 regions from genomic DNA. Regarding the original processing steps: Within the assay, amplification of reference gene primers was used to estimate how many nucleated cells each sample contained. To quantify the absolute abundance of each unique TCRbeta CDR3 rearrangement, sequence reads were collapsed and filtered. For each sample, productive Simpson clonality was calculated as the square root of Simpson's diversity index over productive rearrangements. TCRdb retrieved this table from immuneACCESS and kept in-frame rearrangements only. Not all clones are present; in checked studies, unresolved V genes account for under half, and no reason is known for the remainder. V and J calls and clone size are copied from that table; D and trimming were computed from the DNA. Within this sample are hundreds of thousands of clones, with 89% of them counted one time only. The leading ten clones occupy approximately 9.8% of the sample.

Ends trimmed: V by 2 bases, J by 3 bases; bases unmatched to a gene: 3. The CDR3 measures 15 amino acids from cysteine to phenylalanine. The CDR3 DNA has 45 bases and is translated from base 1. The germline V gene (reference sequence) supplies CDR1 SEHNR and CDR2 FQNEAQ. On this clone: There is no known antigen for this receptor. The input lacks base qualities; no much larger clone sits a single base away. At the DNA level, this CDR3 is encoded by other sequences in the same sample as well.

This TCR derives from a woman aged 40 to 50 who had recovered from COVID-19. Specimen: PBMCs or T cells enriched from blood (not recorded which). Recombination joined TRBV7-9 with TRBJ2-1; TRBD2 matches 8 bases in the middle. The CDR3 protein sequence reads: CASSLRGGVYNEQFF. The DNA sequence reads TGTGCCAGCAGCTTACGGGGGGGCGTCTACAATGAGCAGTTCTTC.